This T cell receptor (beta chain) was retrieved from a study of blood T cell repertoires in COVID-19 (dated by TCRdb to about 2020). For the wider study: Samples covering the acute and convalescent phases of COVID-19 were provided by collaborators in the United States, Italy and Spain. The material from the prospective study consisted of cDNA or gDNA derived from T cells, B-cell-depleted T cells, or PBMCs. Subjects who had been exposed to COVID-19, were actively infected with it, or had recovered from it provided the deeply sampled blood TCRbeta repertoires that made up the dataset. The repertoires were released in a freely available public database intended as a resource for research on the immune response to SARS-CoV-2. The samples were drawn from the first 160 participants of the ongoing ImmuneRACE study and from 950 to 1,500 subjects provided by 6 global collaborators. Nearly every sample came with metadata listing a de-identified subject ID, COVID-19 status, age in years and sex. Where available, HLA class I and class II types were obtained from metadata supplied by the sample provider rather than from assay-based typing.

TCRbeta CDR3 regions were amplified from genomic DNA by means of the immunoSEQ Assay, a bias-controlled multiplex PCR. The study's own analysis went as follows. The number of nucleated cells in each sample was estimated by amplification of reference gene primers within the assay. To quantify the absolute abundance of each unique TCRbeta CDR3 rearrangement, sequence reads were collapsed and filtered. For each sample, productive Simpson clonality was calculated as the square root of Simpson's diversity index across productive rearrangements. TCRdb obtained this table from immuneACCESS and retained in-frame rearrangements with V and J assigned. These tables miss some clones; where compared with another copy, unresolved V genes account for less than half of the shortfall, and the remainder is unexplained. V, J and clone size are those of that table, while D and trimming were read from the DNA. The sample data list 380,000 or so clones, and over 75% of these were observed just once. Around 0.91% of the sample rests with the top ten.

In the prospective study, participants were 18 to 89 years old, resided in approximately 22 geographic areas of the United States, and were enrolled through a virtual design. Cohort assignment in the prospective study relied on participant-reported clinical history from a screening survey and a study questionnaire. Mobile phlebotomists in the prospective study collected whole blood, serum and a nasopharyngeal or oropharyngeal swab from every participant. Participants in the prospective study had the option to provide additional blood draws and questionnaires over a 2-month period. Blood samples from the prospective study were shipped frozen or at room temperature prior to DNA extraction. Trimming accounts for 0 bases at V and 8 bases at J, while the number of junction bases matched to no gene is 3. Including cysteine and phenylalanine, the CDR3 has 13 amino acids. Solely the CDR3 DNA is kept, with 39 bases framed from the first base. Reading the germline V gene gives CDR1 MGHRA and CDR2 YSYEKL.

Comments on this clone: What antigen it recognizes has not been identified. The input lacks base qualities; no much larger clone sits a single base away.

The investigation overall reported the following: The quantity of clinical and demographic metadata differed by source and by participant and was supplied without curation.

Input material: PBMCs or T cells enriched from blood (not recorded which). The chain employs TRBV4-1 and TRBJ1-1, and 7 junctional nucleotides match TRBD1. The clonotype was recovered from a woman in her thirties with acute COVID-19. The base sequence is TGCGCCAGCAGCCAAGAGCCGGGACAGGAAGCTTTCTTT. It is translated as CASSQEPGQEAFF.